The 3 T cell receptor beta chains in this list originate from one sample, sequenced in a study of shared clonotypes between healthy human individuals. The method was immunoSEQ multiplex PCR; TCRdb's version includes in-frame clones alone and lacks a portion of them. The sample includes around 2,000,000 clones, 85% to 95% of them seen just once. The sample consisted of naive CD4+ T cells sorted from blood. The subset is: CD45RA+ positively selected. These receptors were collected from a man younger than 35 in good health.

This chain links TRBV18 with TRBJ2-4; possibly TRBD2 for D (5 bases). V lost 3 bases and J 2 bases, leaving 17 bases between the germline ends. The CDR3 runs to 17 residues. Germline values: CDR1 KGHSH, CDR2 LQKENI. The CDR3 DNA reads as TGTGCCAGCTCACCGAGGGCCGCAGGCCTCACCAAAAACATTCAGTACTTC. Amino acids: CASSPRAAGLTKNIQYF.

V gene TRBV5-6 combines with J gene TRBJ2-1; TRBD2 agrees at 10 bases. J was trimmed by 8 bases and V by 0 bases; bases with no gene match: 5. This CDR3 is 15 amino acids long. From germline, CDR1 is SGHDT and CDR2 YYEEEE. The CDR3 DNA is TGTGCCAGCAGCTTGGCTAGCGGGAGTTTCTATGAGCAGTTCTTC. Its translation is CASSLASGSFYEQFF.

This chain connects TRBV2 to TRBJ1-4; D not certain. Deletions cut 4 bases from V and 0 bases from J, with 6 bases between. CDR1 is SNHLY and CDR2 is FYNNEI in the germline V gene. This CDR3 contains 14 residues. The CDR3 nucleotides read TGTGCCAGCAGTGCCCTGGCAACTAATGAAAAACTGTTTTTT. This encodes CASSALATNEKLFF.